These 8 T cell receptor beta chains originate from one sample sequenced in a study of PD-L1 blockade in urothelial cancer. Generated by immunoSEQ multiplex PCR, the TCRdb table keeps only in-frame clones and is missing some. The sample holds over 40,000 clones, roughly 78% seen once. The starting material was PBMCs, obtained around atezolizumab (anti-PD-L1) treatment. The receptors stem from a man between 70 and 80 years old with urothelial cancer.

This sequence joins TRBV7-8 and TRBJ2-5; 16 nucleotides match TRBD2. The germline CDR1 and CDR2 sequences are SGHVS and FQNEAQ. The CDR3 runs 15 residues. The J segment lost 5 bases and the V segment lost 5 bases, leaving 2 bases of the junction unmatched. The CDR3, as DNA: TGTGCCAGCAGCGCGGGACTAGCGGGGGGGGAGACCCAGTACTTC. It codes for CASSAGLAGGETQYF.

This clone ranks as medium-sized (0.01 to 0.1%). The CDR3 loop is CAWRGLAPTYEQYF. CDR3 nucleotide sequence: TGTGCCTGGAGGGGGCTAGCGCCGACCTACGAGCAGTACTTC. The chain has TRBV30 and TRBJ2-7, with TRBD2 as a possible D gene (6 bases). This CDR3 is built from 14 residues. The V and J ends lost 3 bases and 2 bases respectively, with 14 bases between them. The germline V gene encodes CDR1 GTSNPN and CDR2 SVGIG (reference sequence).

The CDR3 spells CASSLGAGGYGYTF. The CDR3 DNA follows: TGTGCCAGCAGCCTAGGGGCCGGTGGCTATGGCTACACCTTC. V usage is TRBV14 and J usage is TRBJ1-2; D may be TRBD1 (5 bases). Trimming took 4 bases from V and 4 from J, leaving 13 bases between them. Germline CDR1 and CDR2: SGHDN and FVKESK. The CDR3 runs 14 residues. Based on the CDR3 plus reference TRBV14 and TRBJ1-2, the full variable domain is EAGVTQFPSHSVIEKGQTVTLRCDPISGHDNLYWYRRVMGKEIKFLLHFVKESKQDESGMPNNRFLAERTGGTYSTLKVQPAELEDSGVYFCASSLGAGGYGYTFGSGTRLTVV.

The V gene is TRBV9, the J gene TRBJ2-1; D possibly corresponds to TRBD1 (5 bases). The CDR3 extends over 15 amino acids. Trimming left V 0 bases short and J 7 bases short, with 14 bases between. Germline lookup yields CDR1 SGDLS and CDR2 YYNGEE. CDR3 amino acids: CASSVDSYQGNEQFF. The CDR3 DNA reads TGTGCCAGCAGCGTAGACTCCTACCAGGGTAATGAGCAGTTCTTC.

This chain connects TRBV25-1 to TRBJ2-1, with 8 nucleotides matching TRBD2. The CDR3 contains 15 residues. Trimming took 4 bases from V and 2 from J; bases not matched to a gene: 4. Germline V lookup: CDR1 MGHDK, CDR2 SYGVNS. The CDR3 DNA follows: TGTGCCAGCAGTGCCCCTAGCGGGCCCTACAATGAGCAGTTCTTC. Translation gives CASSAPSGPYNEQFF.

V is TRBV4-1 and J is TRBJ2-7; D perhaps matches TRBD2 (7 bases). Germline V gene data show CDR1 as MGHRA and CDR2 as YSYEKL. The V end was cut by 7 bases, the J end by 8 bases, with 21 bases between. There are 14 residues in the CDR3. The CDR3 protein is CASTSGGPVQKQYF. The CDR3 region has the DNA TGCGCCAGCACATCCGGGGGGCCAGTCCAGAAGCAGTACTTC.

The chain couples TRBV19 to TRBJ2-1; D is unresolved. The germline V and J ends were trimmed by 6 bases and 9 bases, with 15 bases remaining between them. This CDR3 region has 13 residues. CDR1 is LNHDA and CDR2 is SQIVND in the germline V gene (reference sequence). CDR3 residues: CASSRFTVGEQFF. The CDR3 bases are TGTGCCAGTAGCCGTTTTACGGTCGGTGAGCAGTTCTTC.

The rearrangement links TRBV28 to TRBJ1-2; 7 nucleotides align to TRBD1. Germline V gene data show CDR1 as MDHEN and CDR2 as SYDVKM. This CDR3 spans 12 amino acids. The V segment lost 7 bases and the J segment 8 bases; nucleotides outside the gene matches: 7. The CDR3 region is CASKGQVAGYTF. The CDR3 nucleotides are TGTGCCAGCAAAGGACAGGTAGCGGGCTACACCTTC.